These 21 T cell receptor beta chains were all obtained from the same sample, sequenced in a study of blood T cell repertoires in COVID-19. Sequenced by immunoSEQ multiplex PCR; TCRdb stores in-frame clones only, minus some. The sample includes about 29,000 clones, around 92% of them seen just once. Input material: peripheral blood. The receptors come from a human donor in a cohort sampled during active COVID-19.

This rearrangement joins TRBV3-1 (or the pseudogene TRBV3-2) to TRBJ1-6; perhaps TRBD1 as D (5 bases). Trimming took off 4 bases at V and 10 bases at J, with 14 bases between the two ends. This CDR3 contains 14 residues. CDR1 is LGHDT and CDR2 is YNNKEL in the germline V gene (reference sequence). CDR3 loop: CASSLSGAESPLHF. For the CDR3, the DNA is TGTGCCAGCAGCCTGAGCGGGGCTGAGTCACCCCTCCACTTT.

The V call is TRBV6-1, the J call TRBJ2-5; 13 positions agree with TRBD2. The CDR3 is 19 residues long. V shed 3 bases and J 3 bases; nucleotides not matched to a gene: 13. Germline CDR1 MNHNS, CDR2 SASEGT. The CDR3 DNA sequence: TGTGCCAGCAGTGATAGGGCGCCGGGACTAGCGGGGCGGGAAGAGACCCAGTACTTC. Its translation: CASSDRAPGLAGREETQYF.

The J gene is TRBJ1-2, the V gene TRBV7-2, with TRBD1 matching over 9 bases. Germline trimming cut 4 bases from V and 0 bases from J; bases unmatched to any gene: 6. CDR1 is SGHTA and CDR2 is FQGNSA in the germline V gene. The CDR3 length is 16 residues. In DNA form, the CDR3 reads TGTGCCAGCAGCTCTGGACAGGGGAAACCTAACTATGGCTACACCTTC. This gives the protein CASSSGQGKPNYGYTF.

This chain links TRBV30 with TRBJ2-2; D may be TRBD2 (5 bases). Germline values: CDR1 GTSNPN, CDR2 SVGIG (reference sequence). Trimming left V 4 bases short and J 0 bases short, with 15 bases between. The CDR3 has 16 residues. The CDR3 DNA sequence: TGTGCCTGGATGAGTCGCGGGCCCGCGAACACCGGGGAGCTGTTTTTT. Translated: CAWMSRGPANTGELFF.

V is TRBV24-1 and J is TRBJ2-3; 7 nucleotides line up with TRBD1. There are 15 residues in the CDR3. After removal of 3 bases from V and 2 bases from J, the junction contained 4 bases not matched to a gene. Germline V gene lookup returns CDR1 KGHDR and CDR2 SFDVKD. The CDR3 loop is CATSDPDRDTDTQYF. CDR3 nucleotide sequence: TGTGCCACCAGTGATCCTGACAGGGACACAGATACGCAGTATTTT.

The chain has TRBV2 and TRBJ1-2, with TRBD1 matching 8 bases. V dropped 10 bases and J dropped 6; count of bases not matched to a gene: 10. Germline CDR1 SNHLY, CDR2 FYNNEI. This CDR3 comprises 13 residues. CDR3 nucleotides: TGTGCCAAAAGATCAGGGGGCACGGATGGCTACACCTTC. It yields the protein CAKRSGGTDGYTF.

The rearrangement uses TRBV4-2 and TRBJ2-7, with 9 bases identical to TRBD2. Per the germline V gene, CDR1 is LGHNA and CDR2 is YNFKEQ. The J segment lost 1 base and the V segment lost 2 bases, leaving 12 bases of the junction unmatched. The CDR3 is 18 amino acids. Written as DNA, the CDR3 is TGTGCCAGCAGCCAAAATGGCGGGGGGGCCAGCGGATCCTACGAGCAGTACTTC. Translated: CASSQNGGGASGSYEQYF.

The gene calls are TRBV6-4 and TRBJ1-2, with 10 bases lining up with TRBD1. J was trimmed by 6 bases and V by 5 bases; bases with no gene match: 6. The CDR3 runs to 14 residues. Germline V lookup: CDR1 MRHNA, CDR2 SNTAGT. The CDR3 here is CASSQSGQGNGYTF. In DNA, the CDR3 is TGTGCCAGCAGTCAATCGGGACAGGGGAATGGCTACACCTTC.

This clone appeared a few times. V and J are TRBV27 and TRBJ2-7; D gene uncertain. Germline CDR1 is MNHEY and CDR2 is SMNVEV (reference sequence). V was clipped by 4 bases and J by 0 bases, with 19 bases between them. The CDR3 loop spans 17 amino acids. The CDR3 sequence: CASSSTNSLPGSYEQYF. The DNA of the CDR3 is TGTGCCAGCAGTTCAACCAATTCTCTGCCGGGCTCCTACGAGCAGTACTTC.

A single count supports this clone. The chain employs TRBV19 and TRBJ2-7; 12 bases match TRBD2. Germline CDR1 reads LNHDA; CDR2 reads SQIVND (reference sequence). CDR3 length equals 14 residues. The junction had 6 bases not matched to a gene; V was cut back by 5 bases and J by 7 bases. In DNA, the CDR3 is TGTGCCAGTAGTTCACTAGCGGGGGGCAGGGAGCAGTACTTC. It translates to CASSSLAGGREQYF.

This clone showed up just a few times. V gene TRBV3-1 (or the pseudogene TRBV3-2) combines with J gene TRBJ2-1; tentatively, D is TRBD1 (6 bases). The CDR3 has 15 residues. CDR1 LGHDT and CDR2 YNNKEL come from the germline V gene (reference sequence). V lost 1 base and J lost 8, with 15 bases in between. CDR3 DNA sequence: TGTGCCAGCAGCCAAGTCCAGGGGTGGGGCGATGAGCAGTTCTTC. This codes for CASSQVQGWGDEQFF.

This clone was seen a few times. The rearrangement joins TRBV28 to TRBJ1-5; weak D call: TRBD1 (5 bases). Germline-derived CDR1 and CDR2 are MDHEN and SYDVKM. The CDR3 extends over 14 amino acids. Deletions cut 6 bases from V and 7 bases from J, with 16 bases between. The CDR3 sequence is CASSQRQGFQPQHF. DNA of the CDR3: TGTGCCAGCAGCCAGCGCCAGGGATTCCAGCCCCAGCATTTT.

The V gene is TRBV7-8, the J gene TRBJ2-3, with 13 bases aligning to TRBD2. The V gene end was trimmed by 2 bases and the J gene end by 5 bases; junction bases not matched to a gene: 4. CDR3 length: 16 residues. Germline V gene lookup returns CDR1 SGHVS and CDR2 FQNEAQ. The CDR3 loop reads CASSLPTSGGVDTQYF. CDR3 DNA sequence: TGTGCCAGCAGCTTACCCACTAGCGGGGGGGTAGATACGCAGTATTTT.

The V call is TRBV28, the J call TRBJ2-2, with D unclear. This CDR3 spans 11 amino acids. Between the trimmed V and J ends, which lost 3 bases and 7 bases, there was a span of 3 bases. Looked up from germline, CDR1 is MDHEN and CDR2 is SYDVKM. The CDR3 loop reads CASSFIGELFF. The CDR3 DNA reads as TGTGCCAGCAGTTTCATCGGGGAGCTGTTTTTT. The full variable domain, with the rest looked up from reference TRBV28 and TRBJ2-2, is DVKVTQSSRYLVKRTGEKVFLECVQDMDHENMFWYRQDPGLGLRLIYFSYDVKMKEKGDIPEGYSVSREKKERFSLILESASTNQTSMYLCASSFIGELFFGEGSRLTVL.

The rearrangement links TRBV6-5 to TRBJ1-1; no firm D call. Trimming took off 0 bases at V and 3 bases at J, with 8 bases between the two ends. This CDR3 is built from 14 residues. Germline V gives CDR1 MNHEY, CDR2 SVGAGI. The DNA for the CDR3 is TGTGCCAGCAGTTACTCTCCGGTTGACACTGAAGCTTTCTTT. Its protein is CASSYSPVDTEAFF.

The chain combines TRBV7-2 with TRBJ2-5; TRBD1 might be the D (6 bases). CDR3 length: 14 residues. Germline assignment: CDR1 SGHTA and CDR2 FQGNSA. The V end lost 3 bases, the J end lost 3 bases, and 11 bases lay between the germline ends. DNA for the CDR3: TGTGCCAGCAGCTTCCGGGACACAAAAGAGACCCAGTACTTC. Its protein is CASSFRDTKETQYF.

The CDR3 DNA reads TGTGCCAGCAGCCCTCGAGGGACTAGCTACGGCACAGATACGCAGTATTTT. This gives the protein CASSPRGTSYGTDTQYF. V usage is TRBV5-4 and J usage is TRBJ2-3; the match to TRBD2 covers 9 bases. This CDR3 is 17 amino acids long. Trimming took 4 bases from V and 1 from J; bases not matched to a gene: 10. Germline-derived CDR1 and CDR2 are SGHNT and YYREEE (reference sequence).

J is TRBJ2-2 and V is TRBV7-3; D is perhaps TRBD1 (5 bases). V dropped 1 base and J dropped 1 base, with 10 bases sitting between them. The CDR3 contains 16 residues. Germline CDR1 reads SGHTA; CDR2 reads FQGTGA. In DNA form, the CDR3 reads TGTGCCAGCAGCTTAAGCAGGGCCCAGAACACCGGGGAGCTGTTTTTT. Translating it yields CASSLSRAQNTGELFF.

The rearrangement links TRBV5-4 to TRBJ2-2; tentatively, D is TRBD1 (5 bases). Germline V CDR1 and CDR2: SGHNT, YYREEE (reference sequence). The CDR3 is 15 residues long. The V end lost 0 bases, the J end lost 3 bases, and 9 bases lay between the germline ends. The CDR3: CASSLAGRDTGELFF. The CDR3 DNA sequence: TGTGCCAGCAGCTTGGCCGGCAGGGACACCGGGGAGCTGTTTTTT.

The J gene is TRBJ1-1, the V gene TRBV9; no reliable D call. The CDR3 spans 12 residues. The germline gives CDR1 SGDLS, CDR2 YYNGEE. Trimming pared 3 bases from V and 1 base from J, leaving 4 bases between. The CDR3 spells CASSAGNTEAFF. CDR3 coding DNA: TGTGCCAGCAGCGCCGGGAACACTGAAGCTTTCTTT.

The rearrangement joins TRBV9 to TRBJ1-6, with TRBD1 matching over 9 bases. This CDR3 spans 15 amino acids. V trimming: 2 bases; J trimming: 8 bases; junction bases outside the gene matches: 5. CDR1 is SGDLS, CDR2 YYNGEE, per germline. The CDR3 here is CASSVSGTGYSPLHF. The CDR3 coding sequence is TGTGCCAGCAGCGTTTCCGGGACAGGGTATTCACCCCTCCACTTT.